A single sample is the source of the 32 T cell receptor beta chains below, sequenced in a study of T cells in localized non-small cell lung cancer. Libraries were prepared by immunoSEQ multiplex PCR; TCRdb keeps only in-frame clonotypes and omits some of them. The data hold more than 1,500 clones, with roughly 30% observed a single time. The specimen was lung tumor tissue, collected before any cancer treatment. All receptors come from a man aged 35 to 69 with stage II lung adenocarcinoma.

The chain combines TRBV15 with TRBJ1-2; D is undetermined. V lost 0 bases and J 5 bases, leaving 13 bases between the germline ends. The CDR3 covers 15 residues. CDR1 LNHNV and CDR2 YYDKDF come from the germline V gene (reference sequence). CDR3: CATSREQTLAYGYTF. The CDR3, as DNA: TGTGCCACCAGCAGAGAACAGACACTAGCTTATGGCTACACCTTC.

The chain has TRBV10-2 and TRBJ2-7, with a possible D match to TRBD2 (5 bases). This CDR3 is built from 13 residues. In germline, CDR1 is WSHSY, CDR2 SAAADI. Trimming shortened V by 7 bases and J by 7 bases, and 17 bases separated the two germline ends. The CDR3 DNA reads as TGCGCCAGCATGATACGGGAAAGTGGGGAGCAGTACTTC. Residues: CASMIRESGEQYF.

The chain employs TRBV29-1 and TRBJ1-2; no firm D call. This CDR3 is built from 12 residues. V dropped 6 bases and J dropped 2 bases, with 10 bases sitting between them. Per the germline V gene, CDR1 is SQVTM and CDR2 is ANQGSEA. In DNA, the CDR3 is TGCAGCGTACTGACATTCAACTATGGCTACACCTTC. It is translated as CSVLTFNYGYTF.

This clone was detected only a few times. In nucleotides, the CDR3 is TGCGCCAGCGAGAACAGGAACACTGAAGCTTTCTTT. This sequence encodes CASENRNTEAFF. The genes are TRBV4-1 and TRBJ1-1; D is undetermined. The CDR3 totals 12 residues. Deletions cut 8 bases from V and 1 base from J, with 8 bases between. CDR1 and CDR2 (germline): MGHRA, YSYEKL.

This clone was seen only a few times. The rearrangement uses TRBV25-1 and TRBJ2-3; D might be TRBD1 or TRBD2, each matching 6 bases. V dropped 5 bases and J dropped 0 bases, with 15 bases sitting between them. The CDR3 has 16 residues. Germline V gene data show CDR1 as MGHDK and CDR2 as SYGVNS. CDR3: CASSSRGARSTDTQYF. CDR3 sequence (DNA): TGTGCCAGCAGTTCGAGGGGGGCCCGGAGCACAGATACGCAGTATTTT. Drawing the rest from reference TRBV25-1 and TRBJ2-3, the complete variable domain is EADIYQTPRYLVIGTGKKITLECSQTMGHDKMYWYQQDPGMELHLIHYSYGVNSTEKGDLSSESTVSRIRTEHFPLTLESARPSHTSQYLCASSSRGARSTDTQYFGPGTRLTVL.

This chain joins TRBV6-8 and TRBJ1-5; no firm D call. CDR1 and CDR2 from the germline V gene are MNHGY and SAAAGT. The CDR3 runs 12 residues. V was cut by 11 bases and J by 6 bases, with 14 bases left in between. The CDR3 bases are TGTGCCCGACTTCCTGACGGTCAGCCCCAGCATTTT. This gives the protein CARLPDGQPQHF.

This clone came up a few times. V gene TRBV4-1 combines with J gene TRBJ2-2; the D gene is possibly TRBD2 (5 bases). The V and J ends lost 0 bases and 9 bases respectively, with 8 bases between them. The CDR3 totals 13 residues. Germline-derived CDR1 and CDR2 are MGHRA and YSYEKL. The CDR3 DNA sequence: TGCGCCAGCAGCCAAGACAGAGGGCGGGAGCTGTTTTTT. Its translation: CASSQDRGRELFF.

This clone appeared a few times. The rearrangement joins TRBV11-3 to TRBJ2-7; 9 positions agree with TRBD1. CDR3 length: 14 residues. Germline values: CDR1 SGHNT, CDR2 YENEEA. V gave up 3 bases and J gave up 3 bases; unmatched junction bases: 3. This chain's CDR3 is CASSFGTGYYEQYF. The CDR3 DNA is TGTGCCAGCAGCTTCGGGACAGGGTACTACGAGCAGTACTTC. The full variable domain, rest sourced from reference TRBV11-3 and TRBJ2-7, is EAGVVQSPRYKIIEKKQPVAFWCNPISGHNTLYWYLQNLGQGPELLIRYENEEAVDDSQLPKDRFSAERLKGVDSTLKIQPAELGDSAVYLCASSFGTGYYEQYFGPGTRLTVT.

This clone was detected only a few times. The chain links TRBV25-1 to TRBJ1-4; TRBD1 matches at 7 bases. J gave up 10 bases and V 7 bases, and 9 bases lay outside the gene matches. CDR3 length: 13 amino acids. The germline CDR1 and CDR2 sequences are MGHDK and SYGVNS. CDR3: CASMEQGGRKLFF. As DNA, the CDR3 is TGTGCCAGCATGGAGCAGGGGGGTCGAAAACTGTTTTTT.

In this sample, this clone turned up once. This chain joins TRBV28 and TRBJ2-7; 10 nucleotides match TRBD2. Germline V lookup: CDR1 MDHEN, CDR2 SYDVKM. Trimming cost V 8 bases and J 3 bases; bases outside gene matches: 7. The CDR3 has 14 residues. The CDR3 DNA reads TGTGCCAGCTGGACTAGCGGACAAAACTACGAGCAGTACTTC. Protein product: CASWTSGQNYEQYF. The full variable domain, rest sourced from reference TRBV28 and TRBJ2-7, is DVKVTQSSRYLVKRTGEKVFLECVQDMDHENMFWYRQDPGLGLRLIYFSYDVKMKEKGDIPEGYSVSREKKERFSLILESASTNQTSMYLCASWTSGQNYEQYFGPGTRLTVT.

As DNA, the CDR3 is TGTGCCAGTAGTATTTGGGGACACACTAATGAAAAACTGTTTTTT. Translated, it gives CASSIWGHTNEKLFF. The V and J genes are TRBV19 and TRBJ1-4; TRBD1 might be the D (6 bases). CDR1 and CDR2 from the germline V gene are LNHDA and SQIVND (reference sequence). V was trimmed by 3 bases and J by 2 bases, leaving 10 bases between them. The CDR3 runs 15 residues. The full variable domain, rest sourced from reference TRBV19 and TRBJ1-4, is DGGITQSPKYLFRKEGQNVTLSCEQNLNHDAMYWYRQDPGQGLRLIYYSQIVNDFQKGDIAEGYSVSREKKESFPLTVTSAQKNPTAFYLCASSIWGHTNEKLFFGSGTQLSVL.

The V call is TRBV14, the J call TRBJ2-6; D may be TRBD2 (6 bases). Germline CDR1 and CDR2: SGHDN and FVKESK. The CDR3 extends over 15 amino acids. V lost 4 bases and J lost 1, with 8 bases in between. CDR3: CASSPRGSGANVLTF. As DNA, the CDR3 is TGTGCCAGCAGCCCACGGGGGTCTGGGGCCAACGTCCTGACTTTC.

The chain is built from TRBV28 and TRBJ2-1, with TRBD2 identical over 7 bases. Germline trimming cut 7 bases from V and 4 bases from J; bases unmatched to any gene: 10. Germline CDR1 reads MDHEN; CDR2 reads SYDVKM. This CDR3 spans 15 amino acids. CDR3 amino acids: CASIPTGLSYNEQFF. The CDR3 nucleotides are TGTGCCAGCATACCCACGGGACTATCATACAATGAGCAGTTCTTC.

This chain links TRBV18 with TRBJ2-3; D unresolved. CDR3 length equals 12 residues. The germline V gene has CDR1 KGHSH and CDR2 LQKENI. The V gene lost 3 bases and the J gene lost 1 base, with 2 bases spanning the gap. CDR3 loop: CASSPRTDTQYF. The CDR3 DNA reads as TGTGCCAGCTCACCCCGCACAGATACGCAGTATTTT.

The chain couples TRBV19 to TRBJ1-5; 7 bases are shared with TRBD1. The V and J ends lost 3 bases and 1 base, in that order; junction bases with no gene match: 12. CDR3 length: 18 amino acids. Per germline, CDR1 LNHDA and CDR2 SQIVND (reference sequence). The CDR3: CASSIDKIQGLSNQPQHF. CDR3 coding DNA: TGTGCCAGTAGTATCGATAAGATACAGGGGTTGAGCAATCAGCCCCAGCATTTT.

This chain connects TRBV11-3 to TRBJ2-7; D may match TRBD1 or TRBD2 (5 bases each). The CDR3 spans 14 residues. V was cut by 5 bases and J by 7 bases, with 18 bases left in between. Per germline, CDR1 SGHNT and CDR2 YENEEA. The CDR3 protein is CASSRRQGFGEQYF. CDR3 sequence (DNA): TGTGCCAGCAGCCGGAGGCAGGGTTTTGGGGAGCAGTACTTC.

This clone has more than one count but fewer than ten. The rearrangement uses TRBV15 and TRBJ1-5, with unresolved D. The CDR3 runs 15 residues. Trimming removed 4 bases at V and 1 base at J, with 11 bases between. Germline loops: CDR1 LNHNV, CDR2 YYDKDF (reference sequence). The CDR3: CATSTPQKSNQPQHF. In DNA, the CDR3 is TGTGCCACCAGCACGCCACAAAAAAGCAATCAGCCCCAGCATTTT.

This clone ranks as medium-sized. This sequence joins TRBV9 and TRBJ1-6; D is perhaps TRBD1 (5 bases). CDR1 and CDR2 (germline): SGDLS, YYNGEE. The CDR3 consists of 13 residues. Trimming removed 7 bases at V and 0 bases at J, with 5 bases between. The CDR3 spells CASGTSYNSPLHF. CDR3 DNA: TGTGCCAGCGGGACCTCCTATAATTCACCCCTCCACTTT. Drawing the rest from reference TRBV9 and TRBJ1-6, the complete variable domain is DSGVTQTPKHLITATGQRVTLRCSPRSGDLSVYWYQQSLDQGLQFLIQYYNGEERAKGNILERFSAQQFPDLHSELNLSSLELGDSALYFCASGTSYNSPLHFGNGTRLTVT.

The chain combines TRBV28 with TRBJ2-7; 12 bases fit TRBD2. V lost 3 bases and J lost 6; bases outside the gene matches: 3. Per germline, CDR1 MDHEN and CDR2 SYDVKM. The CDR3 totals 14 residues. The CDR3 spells CASSLTSGSAEQYF. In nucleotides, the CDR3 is TGTGCCAGCAGTTTGACTAGCGGGAGCGCCGAGCAGTACTTC.

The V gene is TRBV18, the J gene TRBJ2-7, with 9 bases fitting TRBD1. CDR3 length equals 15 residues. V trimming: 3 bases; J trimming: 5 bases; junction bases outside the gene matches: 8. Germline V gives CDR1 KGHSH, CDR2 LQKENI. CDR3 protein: CASSPLWTGEDEQYF. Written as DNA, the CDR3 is TGTGCCAGCTCACCCTTATGGACAGGGGAGGACGAGCAGTACTTC.

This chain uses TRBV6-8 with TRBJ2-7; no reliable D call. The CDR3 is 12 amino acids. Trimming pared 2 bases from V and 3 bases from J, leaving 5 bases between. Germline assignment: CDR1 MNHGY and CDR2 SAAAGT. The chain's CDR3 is CASSYTFYEQYF. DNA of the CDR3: TGTGCCAGCAGTTACACATTCTACGAGCAGTACTTC.

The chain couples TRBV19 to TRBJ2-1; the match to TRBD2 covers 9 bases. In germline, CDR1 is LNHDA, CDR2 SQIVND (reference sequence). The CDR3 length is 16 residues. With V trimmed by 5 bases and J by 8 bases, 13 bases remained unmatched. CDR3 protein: CASSSSSGALVHEQFF. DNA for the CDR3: TGTGCCAGTAGTTCTTCTAGCGGGGCCCTGGTTCATGAGCAGTTCTTC.

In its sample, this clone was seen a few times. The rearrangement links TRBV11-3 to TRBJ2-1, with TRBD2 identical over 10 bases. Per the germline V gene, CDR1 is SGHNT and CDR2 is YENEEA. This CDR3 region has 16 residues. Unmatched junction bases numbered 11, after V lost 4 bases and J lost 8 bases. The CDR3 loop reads CASSSQRGGLLHEQFF. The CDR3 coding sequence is TGTGCCAGCAGCTCCCAGCGGGGGGGCCTTCTACATGAGCAGTTCTTC.

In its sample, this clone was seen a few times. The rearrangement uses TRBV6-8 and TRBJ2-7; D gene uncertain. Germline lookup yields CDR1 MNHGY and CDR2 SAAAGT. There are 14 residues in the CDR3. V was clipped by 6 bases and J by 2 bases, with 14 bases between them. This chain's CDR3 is CASRTGSPTYEQYF. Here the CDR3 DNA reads TGTGCCAGCAGGACCGGGTCCCCAACCTACGAGCAGTACTTC.

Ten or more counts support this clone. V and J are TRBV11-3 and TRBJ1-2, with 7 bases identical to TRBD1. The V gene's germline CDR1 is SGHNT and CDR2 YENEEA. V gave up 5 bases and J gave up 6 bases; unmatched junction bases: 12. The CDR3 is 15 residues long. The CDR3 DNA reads TGTGCCAGCAGCACCCTCAGACAGGGAGTCGATGGCTACACCTTC. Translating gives CASSTLRQGVDGYTF.

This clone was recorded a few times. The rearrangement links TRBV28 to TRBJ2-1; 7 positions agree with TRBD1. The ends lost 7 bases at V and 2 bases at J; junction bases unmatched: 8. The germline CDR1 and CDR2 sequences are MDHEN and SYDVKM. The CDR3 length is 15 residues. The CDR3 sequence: CASKLGDRAYNEQFF. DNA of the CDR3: TGTGCCAGCAAGCTCGGGGACAGAGCCTACAATGAGCAGTTCTTC.

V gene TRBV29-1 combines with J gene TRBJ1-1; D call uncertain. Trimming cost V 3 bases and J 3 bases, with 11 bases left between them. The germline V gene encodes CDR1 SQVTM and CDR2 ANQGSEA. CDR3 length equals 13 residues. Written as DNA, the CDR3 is TGCAGCGTTGATAGCCAGCGGGACACTGAAGCTTTCTTT. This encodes CSVDSQRDTEAFF. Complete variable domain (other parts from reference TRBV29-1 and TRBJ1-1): SAVISQKPSRDICQRGTSLTIQCQVDSQVTMMFWYRQQPGQSLTLIATANQGSEATYESGFVIDKFPISRPNLTFSTLTVSNMSPEDSSIYLCSVDSQRDTEAFFGQGTRLTVV.

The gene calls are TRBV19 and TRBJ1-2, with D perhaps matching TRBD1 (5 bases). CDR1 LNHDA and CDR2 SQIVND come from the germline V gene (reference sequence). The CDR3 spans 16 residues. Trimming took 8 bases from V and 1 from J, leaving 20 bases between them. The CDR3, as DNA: TGTGCCAGTCAACCGAGCCCTGACAGCTATAACTATGGCTACACCTTC. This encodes CASQPSPDSYNYGYTF.

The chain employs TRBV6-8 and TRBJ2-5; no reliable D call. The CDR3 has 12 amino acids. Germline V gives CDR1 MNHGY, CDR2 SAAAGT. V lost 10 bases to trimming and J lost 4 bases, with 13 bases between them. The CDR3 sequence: CAISRRGETQYF. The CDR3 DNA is TGTGCCATCAGCCGGAGAGGAGAGACCCAGTACTTC.

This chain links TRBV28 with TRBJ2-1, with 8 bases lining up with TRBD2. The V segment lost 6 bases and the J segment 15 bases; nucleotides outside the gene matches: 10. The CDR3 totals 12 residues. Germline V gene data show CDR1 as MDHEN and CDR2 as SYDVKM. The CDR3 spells CASRPPGLEAFF. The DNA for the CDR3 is TGTGCCAGCAGACCTCCGGGACTAGAGGCGTTCTTC.

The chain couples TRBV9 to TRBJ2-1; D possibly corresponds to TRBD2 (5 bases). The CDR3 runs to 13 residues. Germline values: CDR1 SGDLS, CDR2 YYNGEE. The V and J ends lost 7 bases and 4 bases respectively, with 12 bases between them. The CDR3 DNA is TGTGCCAGCCCTTCCGCGGGTTACAATGAGCAGTTCTTC. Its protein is CASPSAGYNEQFF.

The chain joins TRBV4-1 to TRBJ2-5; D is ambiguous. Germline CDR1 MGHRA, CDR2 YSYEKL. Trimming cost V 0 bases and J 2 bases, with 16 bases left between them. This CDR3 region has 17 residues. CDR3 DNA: TGCGCCAGCAGCCAAGATAGGTGGTCTGAAGATCAAGAGACCCAGTACTTC. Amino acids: CASSQDRWSEDQETQYF.